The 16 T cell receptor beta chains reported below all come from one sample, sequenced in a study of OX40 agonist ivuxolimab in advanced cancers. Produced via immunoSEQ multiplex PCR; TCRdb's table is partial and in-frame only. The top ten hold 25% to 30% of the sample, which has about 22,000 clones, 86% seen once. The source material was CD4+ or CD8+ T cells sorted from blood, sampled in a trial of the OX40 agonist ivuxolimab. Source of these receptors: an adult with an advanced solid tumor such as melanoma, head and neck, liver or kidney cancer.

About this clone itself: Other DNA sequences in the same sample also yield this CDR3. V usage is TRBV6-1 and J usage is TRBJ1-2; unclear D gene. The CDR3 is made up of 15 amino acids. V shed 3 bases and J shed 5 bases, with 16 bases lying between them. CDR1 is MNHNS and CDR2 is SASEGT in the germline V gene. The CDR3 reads CASSDTPQALYGYTF. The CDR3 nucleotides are TGTGCCAGCAGTGACACTCCCCAGGCCCTGTATGGCTACACCTTC.

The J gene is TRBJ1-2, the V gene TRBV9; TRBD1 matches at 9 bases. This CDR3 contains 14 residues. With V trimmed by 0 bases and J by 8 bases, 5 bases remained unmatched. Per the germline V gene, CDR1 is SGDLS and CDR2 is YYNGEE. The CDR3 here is CASSVGGTGRGYTF. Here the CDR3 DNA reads TGTGCCAGCAGCGTAGGTGGGACAGGGCGAGGCTACACCTTC.

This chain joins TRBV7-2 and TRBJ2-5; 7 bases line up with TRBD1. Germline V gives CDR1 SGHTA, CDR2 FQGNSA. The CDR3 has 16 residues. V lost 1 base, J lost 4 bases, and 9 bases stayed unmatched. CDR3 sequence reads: CASSLVDRELRETQYF. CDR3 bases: TGTGCCAGCAGCTTAGTTGACAGGGAGCTTCGAGAGACCCAGTACTTC.

The CDR3 bases are TGTGCCAGCAGCTCACACGCGGGTTCATCCTACAATGAGCAGTTCTTC. This gives the protein CASSSHAGSSYNEQFF. This chain links TRBV11-2 with TRBJ2-1, with D possibly matching TRBD2 (5 bases). Trimming took off 4 bases at V and 1 base at J, with 14 bases between the two ends. The CDR3 is 16 residues long. CDR1 and CDR2 (germline): SGHAT, FQNNGV.

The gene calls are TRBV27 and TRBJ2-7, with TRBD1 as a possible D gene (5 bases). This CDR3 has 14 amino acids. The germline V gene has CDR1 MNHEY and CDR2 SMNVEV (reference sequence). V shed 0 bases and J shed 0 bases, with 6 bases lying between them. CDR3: CASSLSDSSYEQYF. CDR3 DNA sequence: TGTGCCAGCAGTTTATCCGACAGCTCCTACGAGCAGTACTTC.

This chain's CDR3 is CASSQDRLAGVNEQFF. The CDR3 region has the DNA TGCGCCAGCAGCCAAGATCGATTAGCGGGAGTAAATGAGCAGTTCTTC. This chain joins TRBV4-3 and TRBJ2-1, with TRBD2 matching 9 bases. Germline-derived CDR1 and CDR2 are LGHNA and YSLEER. J gave up 7 bases and V 0 bases, and 7 bases lay outside the gene matches. The CDR3 totals 16 residues.

CDR3 nucleotide sequence: TGTGCCAGTAGAATCCGGGTCACTCCTAGCTCTGGAAACACCATATATTTT. Its protein is CASRIRVTPSSGNTIYF. The gene calls are TRBV19 and TRBJ1-3; D gene uncertain. The V end was cut by 6 bases, the J end by 0 bases, with 18 bases between. The germline CDR1 and CDR2 sequences are LNHDA and SQIVND (reference sequence). This CDR3 has 17 amino acids.

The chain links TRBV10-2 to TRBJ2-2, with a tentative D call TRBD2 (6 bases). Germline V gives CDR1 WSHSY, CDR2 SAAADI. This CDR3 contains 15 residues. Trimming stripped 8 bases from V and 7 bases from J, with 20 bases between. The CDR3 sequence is CASSREAPTYGELFF. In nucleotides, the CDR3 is TGCGCCAGCTCCAGGGAGGCACCGACTTACGGGGAGCTGTTTTTT.

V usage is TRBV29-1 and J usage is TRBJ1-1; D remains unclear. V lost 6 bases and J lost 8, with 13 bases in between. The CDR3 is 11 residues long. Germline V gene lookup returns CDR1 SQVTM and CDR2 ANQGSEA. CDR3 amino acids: CSVMAGAEAFF. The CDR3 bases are TGCAGCGTCATGGCGGGAGCGGAAGCTTTCTTT.

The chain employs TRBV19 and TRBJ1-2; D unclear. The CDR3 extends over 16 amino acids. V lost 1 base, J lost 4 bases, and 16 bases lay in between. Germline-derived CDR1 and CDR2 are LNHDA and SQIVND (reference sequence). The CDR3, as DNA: TGTGCCAGTAGTATAGCGGGAGCATCTCCCCTCTATGGCTACACCTTC. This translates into CASSIAGASPLYGYTF.

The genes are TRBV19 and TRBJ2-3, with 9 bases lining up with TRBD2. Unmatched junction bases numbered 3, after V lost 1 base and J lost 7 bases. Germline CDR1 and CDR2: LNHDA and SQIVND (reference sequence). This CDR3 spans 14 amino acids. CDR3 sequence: CASSIGLAVNTQYF. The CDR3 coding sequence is TGTGCCAGTAGTATAGGACTAGCGGTCAATACGCAGTATTTT.

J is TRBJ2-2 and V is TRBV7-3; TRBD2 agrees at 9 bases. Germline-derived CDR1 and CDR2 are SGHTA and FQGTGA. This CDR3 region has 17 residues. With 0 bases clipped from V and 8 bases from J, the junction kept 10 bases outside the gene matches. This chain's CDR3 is CASSLTPTGLASGELFF. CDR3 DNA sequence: TGTGCCAGCAGCTTAACGCCGACGGGACTAGCATCTGGGGAGCTGTTTTTT.

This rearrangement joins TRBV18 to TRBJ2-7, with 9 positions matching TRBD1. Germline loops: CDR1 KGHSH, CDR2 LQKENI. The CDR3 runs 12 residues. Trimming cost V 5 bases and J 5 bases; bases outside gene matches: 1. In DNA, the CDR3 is TGTGCCAGCTCAGGGGACAGGGACGAGCAGTACTTC. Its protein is CASSGDRDEQYF.

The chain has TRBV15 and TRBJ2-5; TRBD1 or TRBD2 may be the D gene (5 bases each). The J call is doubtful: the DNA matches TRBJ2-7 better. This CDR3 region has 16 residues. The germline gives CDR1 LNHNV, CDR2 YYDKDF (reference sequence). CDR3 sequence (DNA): TGTGCCACCAGCAGAGGCCGGGACCGAATAACCTACGAGCAGTACTTC. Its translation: CATSRGRDRITYEQYF.

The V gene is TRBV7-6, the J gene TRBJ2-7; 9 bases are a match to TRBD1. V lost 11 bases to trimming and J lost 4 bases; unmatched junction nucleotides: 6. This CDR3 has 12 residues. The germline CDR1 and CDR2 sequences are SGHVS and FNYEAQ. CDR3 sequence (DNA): TGTGCCGTCGGGGACAGGGCATACGAGCAGTACTTC. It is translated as CAVGDRAYEQYF.

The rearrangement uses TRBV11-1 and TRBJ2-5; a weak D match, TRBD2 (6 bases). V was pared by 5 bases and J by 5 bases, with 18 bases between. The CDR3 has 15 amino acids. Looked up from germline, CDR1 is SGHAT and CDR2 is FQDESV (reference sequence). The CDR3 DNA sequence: TGTGCCAGCAGCCCACGACGGGAGATCCAGGAGACCCAGTACTTC. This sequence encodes CASSPRREIQETQYF.